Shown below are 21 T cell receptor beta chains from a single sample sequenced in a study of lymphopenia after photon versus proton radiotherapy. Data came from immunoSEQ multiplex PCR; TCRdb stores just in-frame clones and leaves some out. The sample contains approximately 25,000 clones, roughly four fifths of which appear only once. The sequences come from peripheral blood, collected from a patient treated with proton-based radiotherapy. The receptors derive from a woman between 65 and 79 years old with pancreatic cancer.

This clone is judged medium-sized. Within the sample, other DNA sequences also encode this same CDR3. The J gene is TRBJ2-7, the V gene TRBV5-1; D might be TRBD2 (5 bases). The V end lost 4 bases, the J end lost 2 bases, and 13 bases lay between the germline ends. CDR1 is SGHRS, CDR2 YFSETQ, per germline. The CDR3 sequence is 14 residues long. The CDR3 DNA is TGCGCCAGCAGCGTCGGGGTAGAGCCCTACGAGCAGTACTTC. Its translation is CASSVGVEPYEQYF.

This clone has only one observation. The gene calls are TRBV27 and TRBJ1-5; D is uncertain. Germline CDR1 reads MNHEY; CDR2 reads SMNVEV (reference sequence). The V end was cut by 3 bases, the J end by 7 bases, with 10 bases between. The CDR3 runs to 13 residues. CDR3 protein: CASSFIMHQPQHF. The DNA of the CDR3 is TGTGCCAGCAGTTTCATTATGCACCAGCCCCAGCATTTT.

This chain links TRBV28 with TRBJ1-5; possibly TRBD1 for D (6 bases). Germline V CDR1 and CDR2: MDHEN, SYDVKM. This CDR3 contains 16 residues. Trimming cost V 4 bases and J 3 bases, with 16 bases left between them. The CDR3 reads CASSSMGQEINQPQHF. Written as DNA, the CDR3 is TGTGCCAGCAGTTCGATGGGACAAGAGATCAATCAGCCCCAGCATTTT. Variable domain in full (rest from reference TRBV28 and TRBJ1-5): DVKVTQSSRYLVKRTGEKVFLECVQDMDHENMFWYRQDPGLGLRLIYFSYDVKMKEKGDIPEGYSVSREKKERFSLILESASTNQTSMYLCASSSMGQEINQPQHFGDGTRLSIL.

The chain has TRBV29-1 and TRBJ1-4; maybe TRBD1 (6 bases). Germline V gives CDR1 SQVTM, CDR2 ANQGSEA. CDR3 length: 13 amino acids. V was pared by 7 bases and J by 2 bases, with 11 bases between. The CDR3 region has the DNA TGCAGCGCGTCAGGGGCGACTAATGAAAAACTGTTTTTT. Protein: CSASGATNEKLFF.

The CDR3 sequence is CASSLNRGYEQYF. The CDR3 DNA reads TGTGCCAGCAGCTTAAACAGGGGCTACGAGCAGTACTTC. The J gene is TRBJ2-7, the V gene TRBV7-9; TRBD1 agrees at 7 bases. The CDR3 extends over 13 amino acids. Germline CDR1 reads SEHNR; CDR2 reads FQNEAQ (reference sequence). The V and J ends lost 2 bases and 3 bases, in that order; junction bases with no gene match: 1.

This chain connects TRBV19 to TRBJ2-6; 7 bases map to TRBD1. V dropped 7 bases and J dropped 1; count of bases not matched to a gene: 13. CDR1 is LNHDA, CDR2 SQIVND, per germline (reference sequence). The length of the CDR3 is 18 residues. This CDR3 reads CASTEQGPSLSGANVLTF. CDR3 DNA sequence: TGTGCCAGTACCGAACAGGGGCCGTCACTGTCTGGGGCCAACGTCCTGACTTTC.

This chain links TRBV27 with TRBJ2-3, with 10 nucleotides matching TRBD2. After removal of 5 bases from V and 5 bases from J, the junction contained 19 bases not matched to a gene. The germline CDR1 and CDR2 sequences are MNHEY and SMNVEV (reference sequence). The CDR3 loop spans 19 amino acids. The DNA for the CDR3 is TGTGCCAGCAGTCAGGACAGTCTTCAAGCGGGAGGGCCTCGAGATACGCAGTATTTT. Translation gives CASSQDSLQAGGPRDTQYF.

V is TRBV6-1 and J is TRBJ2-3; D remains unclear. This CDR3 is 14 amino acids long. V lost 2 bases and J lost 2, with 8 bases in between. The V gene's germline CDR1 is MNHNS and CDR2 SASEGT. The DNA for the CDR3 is TGTGCCAGCAGTGAACGTCAAAACACAGATACGCAGTATTTT. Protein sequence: CASSERQNTDTQYF.

For the CDR3, the DNA is TGTGCCTGGAGTGTCGACAGGGGACGTGGCTACACCTTC. This sequence encodes CAWSVDRGRGYTF. The chain is built from TRBV30 and TRBJ1-2, with 8 positions matching TRBD1. The V segment lost 0 bases and the J segment 7 bases; nucleotides outside the gene matches: 4. The CDR3 is 13 amino acids. The V gene's germline CDR1 is GTSNPN and CDR2 SVGIG (reference sequence).

CDR3 bases: TGTGCCAGCAGCTTAGGAGGGAGCGAGGAGACCCAGTACTTC. Protein sequence: CASSLGGSEETQYF. The V gene is TRBV13, the J gene TRBJ2-5; tentative D call: TRBD2 (5 bases). V shed 0 bases and J shed 5 bases, with 10 bases lying between them. This CDR3 has 14 residues. Germline assignment: CDR1 PRHDT and CDR2 FYEKMQ (reference sequence). Together with reference TRBV13 and TRBJ2-5, the CDR3 gives the full variable domain: AAGVIQSPRHLIKEKRETATLKCYPIPRHDTVYWYQQGPGQDPQFLISFYEKMQSDKGSIPDRFSAQQFSDYHSELNMSSLELGDSALYFCASSLGGSEETQYFGPGTRLLVL.

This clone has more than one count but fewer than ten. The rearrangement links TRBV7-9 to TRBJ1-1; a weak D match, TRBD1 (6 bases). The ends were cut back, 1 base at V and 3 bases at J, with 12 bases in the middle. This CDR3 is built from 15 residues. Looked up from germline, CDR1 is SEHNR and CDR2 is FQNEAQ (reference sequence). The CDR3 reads CASSLEQGEHTEAFF. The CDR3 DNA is TGTGCCAGCAGCTTAGAACAGGGCGAGCACACTGAAGCTTTCTTT.

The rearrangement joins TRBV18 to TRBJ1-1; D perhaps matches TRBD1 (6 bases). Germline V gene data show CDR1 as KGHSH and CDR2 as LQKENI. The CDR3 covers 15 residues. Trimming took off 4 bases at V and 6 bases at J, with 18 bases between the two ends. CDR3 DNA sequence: TGTGCCAGCTCACAAATAAAAAACAGGGTCCCTGAAGCTTTCTTT. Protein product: CASSQIKNRVPEAFF.

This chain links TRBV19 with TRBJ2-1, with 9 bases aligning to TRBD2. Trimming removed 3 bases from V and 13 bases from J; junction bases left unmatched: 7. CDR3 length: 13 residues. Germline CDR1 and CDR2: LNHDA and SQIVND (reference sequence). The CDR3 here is CASSIGREGSQFF. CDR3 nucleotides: TGTGCCAGTAGTATTGGGCGGGAGGGCTCACAGTTCTTC.

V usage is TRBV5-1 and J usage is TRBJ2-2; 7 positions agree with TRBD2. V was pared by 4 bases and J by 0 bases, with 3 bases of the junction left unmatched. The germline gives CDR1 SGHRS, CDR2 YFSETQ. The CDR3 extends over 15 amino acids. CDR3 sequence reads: CASSTGLPNTGELFF. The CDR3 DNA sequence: TGCGCCAGCAGCACGGGACTACCGAACACCGGGGAGCTGTTTTTT. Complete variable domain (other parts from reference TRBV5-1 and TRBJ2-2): KAGVTQTPRYLIKTRGQQVTLSCSPISGHRSVSWYQQTPGQGLQFLFEYFSETQRNKGNFPGRFSGRQFSNSRSEMNVSTLELGDSALYLCASSTGLPNTGELFFGEGSRLTVL.

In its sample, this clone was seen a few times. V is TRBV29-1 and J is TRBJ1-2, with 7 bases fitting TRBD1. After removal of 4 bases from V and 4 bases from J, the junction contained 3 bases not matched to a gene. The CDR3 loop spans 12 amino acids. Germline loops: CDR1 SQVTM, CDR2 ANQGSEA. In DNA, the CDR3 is TGCAGCGTTGTGACAGGGAGCTATGGCTACACCTTC. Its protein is CSVVTGSYGYTF.

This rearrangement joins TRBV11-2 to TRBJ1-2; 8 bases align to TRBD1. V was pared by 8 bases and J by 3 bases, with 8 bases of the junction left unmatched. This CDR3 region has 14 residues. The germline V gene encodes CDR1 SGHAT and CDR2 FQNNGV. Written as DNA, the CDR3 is TGTGCCAGCGGAAACAGGGGGTCCGACTATGGCTACACCTTC. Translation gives CASGNRGSDYGYTF.

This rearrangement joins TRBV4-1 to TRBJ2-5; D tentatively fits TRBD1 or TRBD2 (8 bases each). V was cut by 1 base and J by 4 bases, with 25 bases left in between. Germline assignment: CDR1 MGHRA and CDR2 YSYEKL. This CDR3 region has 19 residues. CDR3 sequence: CASSQVGGARGPSGETQYF. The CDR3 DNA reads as TGCGCCAGCAGCCAAGTCGGGGGGGCCAGGGGGCCATCTGGAGAGACCCAGTACTTC.

The CDR3 protein is CASTESPGSYEQYF. CDR3 bases: TGTGCCAGCACCGAATCCCCAGGGTCCTACGAGCAGTACTTC. The V gene is TRBV9, the J gene TRBJ2-7; D is possibly TRBD1 (5 bases). Germline loops: CDR1 SGDLS, CDR2 YYNGEE. V lost 6 bases and J 1 base, leaving 14 bases between the germline ends. The CDR3 runs 14 residues.

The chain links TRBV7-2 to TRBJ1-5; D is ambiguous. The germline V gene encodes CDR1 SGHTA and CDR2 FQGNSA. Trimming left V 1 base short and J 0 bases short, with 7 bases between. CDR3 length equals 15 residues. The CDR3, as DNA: TGTGCCAGCAGCTTAGGGCGGAGTAGCAATCAGCCCCAGCATTTT. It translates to CASSLGRSSNQPQHF. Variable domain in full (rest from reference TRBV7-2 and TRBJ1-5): GAGVSQSPSNKVTEKGKDVELRCDPISGHTALYWYRQSLGQGLEFLIYFQGNSAPDKSGLPSDRFSAERTGGSVSTLTIQRTQQEDSAVYLCASSLGRSSNQPQHFGDGTRLSIL.

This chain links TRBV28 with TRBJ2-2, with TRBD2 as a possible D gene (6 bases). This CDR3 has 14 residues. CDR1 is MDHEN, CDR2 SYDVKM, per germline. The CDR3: CAYQGGTPSGELFF. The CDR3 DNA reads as TGTGCTTACCAAGGCGGGACGCCCTCCGGGGAGCTGTTTTTT. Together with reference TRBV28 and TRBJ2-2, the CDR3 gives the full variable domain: DVKVTQSSRYLVKRTGEKVFLECVQDMDHENMFWYRQDPGLGLRLIYFSYDVKMKEKGDIPEGYSVSREKKERFSLILESASTNQTSMYLCAYQGGTPSGELFFGEGSRLTVL.

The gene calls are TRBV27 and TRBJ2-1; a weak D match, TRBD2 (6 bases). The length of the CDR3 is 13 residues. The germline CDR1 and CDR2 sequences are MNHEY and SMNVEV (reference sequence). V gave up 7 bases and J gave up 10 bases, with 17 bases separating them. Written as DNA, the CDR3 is TGTGCCAGCACCCTCAGGGACTCCCTCGAGCAGTTCTTC. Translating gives CASTLRDSLEQFF.